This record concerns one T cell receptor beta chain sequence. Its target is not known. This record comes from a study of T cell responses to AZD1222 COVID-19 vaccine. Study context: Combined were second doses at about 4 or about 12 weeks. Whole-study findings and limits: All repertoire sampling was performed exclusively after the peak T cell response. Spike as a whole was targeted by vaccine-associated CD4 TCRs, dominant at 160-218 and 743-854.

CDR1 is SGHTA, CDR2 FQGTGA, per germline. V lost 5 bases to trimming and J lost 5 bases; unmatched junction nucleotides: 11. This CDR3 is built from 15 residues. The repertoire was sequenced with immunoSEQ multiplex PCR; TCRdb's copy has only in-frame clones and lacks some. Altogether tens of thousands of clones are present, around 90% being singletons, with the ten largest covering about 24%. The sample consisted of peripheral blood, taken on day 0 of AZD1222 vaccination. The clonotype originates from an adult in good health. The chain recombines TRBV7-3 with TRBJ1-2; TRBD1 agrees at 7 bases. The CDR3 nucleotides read TGTGCCAGCAGCCCCAGGGGAGGGGGCAGTTATGGCTACACCTTC. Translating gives CASSPRGGGSYGYTF. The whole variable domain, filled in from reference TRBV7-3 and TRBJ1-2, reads GAGVSQTPSNKVTEKGKYVELRCDPISGHTALYWYRQSLGQGPEFLIYFQGTGAADDSGLPNDRFFAVRPEGSVSTLKIQRTERGDSAVYLCASSPRGGGSYGYTFGSGTRLTVV.